The 14 T cell receptor beta chains below all came from one sample that was sequenced in a study of CD8 T cells in Susac syndrome. With random hexamers, roughly 0.45 to 1 ug RNA was reverse transcribed. TCRdb recomputed calls from the immunoSEQ multiplex PCR reads with MiXCR, one row per CDR3 protein. The sample records about 400,000 distinct CDR3 sequences, approximately 85% being singletons. The sequencing input was CD8+ T cells from PBMCs. The receptors were sampled from a human donor with multiple sclerosis.

To note about this clonotype: The junction shows a germline mismatch at one end, possibly a read error. The rearrangement joins TRBV20-1 to TRBJ1-1; maybe TRBD1 (5 bases). This CDR3 spans 14 amino acids. Per the germline V gene, CDR1 is DFQATT and CDR2 is SNEGSKA (reference sequence). CDR3 in amino acids: CSATTVAGNTEALF. As DNA, the CDR3 is TGCAGTGCTACGACAGTGGCGGGGAACACTGAAGCTCTCTTT.

The V and J genes are TRBV7-2 and TRBJ2-3; D possibly corresponds to TRBD2 (6 bases). The CDR3 extends over 16 amino acids. CDR1 is SGHTA, CDR2 FQGNSA, per germline. Between the trimmed V and J ends, which lost 1 base and 2 bases, there was a span of 13 bases. The CDR3 region is CASSLDAGSFTDTQYF. The CDR3 nucleotides are TGTGCCAGCAGCTTAGATGCGGGGTCCTTCACAGATACGCAGTATTTT.

The chain carries TRBV3-1 and TRBJ2-4, with D maybe TRBD1 (6 bases). The germline V gene has CDR1 LGHDT and CDR2 YNNKEL (reference sequence). Trimming pared 0 bases from V and 6 bases from J, leaving 24 bases between. The CDR3 is made up of 19 amino acids. This CDR3 is CASSQDTLGPGLGGNIQYF. The CDR3 coding sequence is TGTGCCAGCAGCCAAGATACCCTCGGACCGGGATTAGGGGGAAACATTCAGTACTTC.

The V and J genes are TRBV15 and TRBJ2-7; possibly TRBD1 or TRBD2 for D (6 bases each). V dropped 4 bases and J dropped 0 bases, with 37 bases sitting between them. This CDR3 is 23 amino acids long. CDR1 is LNHNV, CDR2 YYDKDF, per germline (reference sequence). The CDR3 DNA follows: TGTGCCACCAGCAACCCGAAGAGCCTCGGTTACGGGGGCAGAGAATTTGTCTCCTACGAGCAGTACTTC. This codes for CATSNPKSLGYGGREFVSYEQYF.

The V gene is TRBV27, the J gene TRBJ2-5, with no clear D. CDR1 MNHEY and CDR2 SMNVEV come from the germline V gene (reference sequence). V shed 0 bases and J shed 5 bases, with 7 bases lying between them. CDR3 length: 13 residues. The CDR3 here is CASSLSSRETQYF. In DNA form, the CDR3 reads TGTGCCAGCAGTTTATCCAGTCGGGAGACCCAGTACTTC.

This chain links TRBV4-1 with TRBJ2-7, with D maybe TRBD2 (5 bases). The germline V and J ends were trimmed by 0 bases and 7 bases, with 13 bases remaining between them. The CDR3 has 14 residues. Germline lookup yields CDR1 MGHRA and CDR2 YSYEKL. This CDR3 is CASSQEPGSGEQYF. In nucleotides, the CDR3 is TGCGCCAGCAGCCAAGAGCCGGGGTCGGGGGAGCAGTACTTC.

Worth noting for this clonotype: The germline gene is not matched at one end of the junction; a read error may be the cause. This sequence joins TRBV6-6 and TRBJ2-2, with D perhaps assigned TRBD1 or TRBD2 (5 bases each). CDR1 is MNHNY, CDR2 SVGAGI, per germline (reference sequence). The CDR3 has 14 residues. In DNA form, the CDR3 reads TGTGCCTGCAGTCCTTCCACTGGGACGGGGGAGCTGTTTTTT. It specifies CACSPSTGTGELFF.

This chain connects TRBV29-1 to TRBJ1-2, with D maybe TRBD1 (6 bases). Trimming pared 2 bases from V and 4 bases from J, leaving 11 bases between. The CDR3 sequence is 13 residues long. Germline lookup yields CDR1 SQVTM and CDR2 ANQGSEA. The CDR3 sequence: CSVETEDSYGYTF. The CDR3 region has the DNA TGCAGCGTTGAAACTGAGGACAGCTATGGCTACACCTTC.

The chain uses TRBV12-5 and TRBJ2-3; D gene uncertain. The CDR3 loop spans 12 amino acids. V lost 3 bases and J lost 4, with 5 bases in between. Germline V gives CDR1 LGHNT, CDR2 FRNRAP. CDR3 region: CASGFFPDTQYF. The CDR3 region has the DNA TGTGCTAGTGGTTTCTTCCCAGATACGCAGTATTTT.

This clonotype was recorded only once. The CDR3 here is CASSQDRLAGGPGTDTQYF. In DNA form, the CDR3 reads TGCGCCAGCAGCCAAGATCGGCTAGCGGGGGGGCCGGGCACAGATACGCAGTATTTT. The chain links TRBV4-1 to TRBJ2-3; 12 nucleotides match TRBD2. Germline trimming cut 0 bases from V and 1 base from J; bases unmatched to any gene: 8. The CDR3 totals 19 residues. Germline CDR1 MGHRA, CDR2 YSYEKL.

The V call is TRBV5-6, the J call TRBJ2-1; TRBD1 might be the D (6 bases). Germline CDR1 reads SGHDT; CDR2 reads YYEEEE. The CDR3 is 15 residues long. Between the trimmed V and J ends, which lost 3 bases and 3 bases, there was a span of 13 bases. In DNA form, the CDR3 reads TGTGCCAGCAGCTCGACAGGTATTTTCTACAATGAGCAGTTCTTC. Translating gives CASSSTGIFYNEQFF.

The rearrangement joins TRBV7-9 to TRBJ2-7; 11 bases are shared with TRBD1. Germline loops: CDR1 SEHNR, CDR2 FQNEAQ (reference sequence). The CDR3 covers 15 residues. Trimming removed 5 bases from V and 4 bases from J; junction bases left unmatched: 7. Written as DNA, the CDR3 is TGTGCCAGCAGCGCGGCCGGGACAGGGGGTTACGAGCAGTACTTC. Translated, it gives CASSAAGTGGYEQYF. The variable domain in full, completed from reference TRBV7-9 and TRBJ2-7, reads DTGVSQNPRHKITKRGQNVTFRCDPISEHNRLYWYRQTLGQGPEFLTYFQNEAQLEKSRLLSDRFSAERPKGSFSTLEIQRTEQGDSAMYLCASSAAGTGGYEQYFGPGTRLTVT.

This chain connects TRBV6-5 to TRBJ1-1; D unresolved. The V end was cut by 2 bases, the J end by 1 base, with 8 bases between. The CDR3 sequence is 14 residues long. Germline CDR1 reads MNHEY; CDR2 reads SVGAGI. The CDR3 nucleotides are TGTGCCAGCAGTTACGCAAACTCGAACACTGAAGCTTTCTTT. Translated: CASSYANSNTEAFF.

This chain links TRBV7-9 with TRBJ2-1; 10 nucleotides agree with TRBD2. V lost 1 base, J lost 7 bases, and 7 bases stayed unmatched. Germline CDR1 is SEHNR and CDR2 is FQNEAQ (reference sequence). This CDR3 has 16 amino acids. The CDR3 DNA is TGTGCCAGCAGCTTAGAAGGGACTAGCGCCGAGAATGAGCAGTTCTTC. Amino acids: CASSLEGTSAENEQFF.